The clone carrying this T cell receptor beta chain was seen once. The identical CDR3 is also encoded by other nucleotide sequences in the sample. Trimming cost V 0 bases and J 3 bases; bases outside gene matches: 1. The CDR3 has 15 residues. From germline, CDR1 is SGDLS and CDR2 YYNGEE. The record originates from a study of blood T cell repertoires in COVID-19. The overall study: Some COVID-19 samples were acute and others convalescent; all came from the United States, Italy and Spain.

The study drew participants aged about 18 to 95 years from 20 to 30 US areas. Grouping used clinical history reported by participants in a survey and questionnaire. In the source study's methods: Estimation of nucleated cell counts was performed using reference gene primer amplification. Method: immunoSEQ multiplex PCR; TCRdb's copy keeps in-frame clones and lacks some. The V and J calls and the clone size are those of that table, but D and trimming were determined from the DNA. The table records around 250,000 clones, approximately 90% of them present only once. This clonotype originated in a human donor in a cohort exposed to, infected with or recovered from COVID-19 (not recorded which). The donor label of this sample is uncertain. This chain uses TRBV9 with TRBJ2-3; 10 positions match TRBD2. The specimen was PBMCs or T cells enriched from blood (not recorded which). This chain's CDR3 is CASSVGTSGTDTQYF. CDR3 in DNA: TGTGCCAGCAGCGTAGGGACTAGCGGTACAGATACGCAGTATTTT. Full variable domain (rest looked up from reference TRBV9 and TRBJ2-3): DSGVTQTPKHLITATGQRVTLRCSPRSGDLSVYWYQQSLDQGLQFLIQYYNGEERAKGNILERFSAQQFPDLHSELNLSSLELGDSALYFCASSVGTSGTDTQYFGPGTRLTVL.